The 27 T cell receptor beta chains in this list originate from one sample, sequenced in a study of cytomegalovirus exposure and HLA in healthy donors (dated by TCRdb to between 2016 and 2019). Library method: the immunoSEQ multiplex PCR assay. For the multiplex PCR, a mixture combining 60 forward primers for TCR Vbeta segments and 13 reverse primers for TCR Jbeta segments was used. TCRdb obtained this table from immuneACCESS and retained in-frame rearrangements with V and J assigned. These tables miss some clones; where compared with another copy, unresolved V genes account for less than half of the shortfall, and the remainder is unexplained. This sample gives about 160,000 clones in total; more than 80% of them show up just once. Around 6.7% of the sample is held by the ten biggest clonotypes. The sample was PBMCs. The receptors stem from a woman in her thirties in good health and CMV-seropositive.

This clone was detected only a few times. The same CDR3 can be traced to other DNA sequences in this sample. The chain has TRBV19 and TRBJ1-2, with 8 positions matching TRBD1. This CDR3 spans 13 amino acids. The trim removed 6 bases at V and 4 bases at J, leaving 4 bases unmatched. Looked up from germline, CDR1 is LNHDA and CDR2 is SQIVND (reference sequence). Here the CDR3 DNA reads TGTGCCAGTAGGCCCGGGACAGGCTATGGCTACACCTTC. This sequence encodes CASRPGTGYGYTF.

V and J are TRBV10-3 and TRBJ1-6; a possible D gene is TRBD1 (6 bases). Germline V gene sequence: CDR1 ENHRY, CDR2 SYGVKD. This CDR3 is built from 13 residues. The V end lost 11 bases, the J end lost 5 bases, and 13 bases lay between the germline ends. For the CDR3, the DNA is TGTGCCGGGCGGGGGGCGGATAATTCACCCCTCCACTTT. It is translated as CAGRGADNSPLHF.

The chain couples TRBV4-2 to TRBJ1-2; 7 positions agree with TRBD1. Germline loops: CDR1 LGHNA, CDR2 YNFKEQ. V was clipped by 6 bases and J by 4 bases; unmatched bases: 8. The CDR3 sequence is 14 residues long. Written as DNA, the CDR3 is TGTGCCAGCAGACAGGGACAGCCATCCTATGGCTACACCTTC. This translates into CASRQGQPSYGYTF.

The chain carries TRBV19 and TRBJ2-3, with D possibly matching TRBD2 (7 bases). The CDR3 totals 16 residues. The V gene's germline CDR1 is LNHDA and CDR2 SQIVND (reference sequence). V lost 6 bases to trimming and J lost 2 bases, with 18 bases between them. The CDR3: CASSPRPAGATDTQYF. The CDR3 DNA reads TGTGCCAGTAGCCCGCGTCCTGCGGGGGCCACAGATACGCAGTATTTT.

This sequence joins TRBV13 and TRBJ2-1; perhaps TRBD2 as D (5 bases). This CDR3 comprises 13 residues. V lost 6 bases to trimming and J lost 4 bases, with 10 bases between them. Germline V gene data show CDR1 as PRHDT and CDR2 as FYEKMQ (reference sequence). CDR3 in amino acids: CASRGEPYNEQFF. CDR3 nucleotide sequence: TGTGCCAGCAGGGGAGAACCTTACAATGAGCAGTTCTTC.

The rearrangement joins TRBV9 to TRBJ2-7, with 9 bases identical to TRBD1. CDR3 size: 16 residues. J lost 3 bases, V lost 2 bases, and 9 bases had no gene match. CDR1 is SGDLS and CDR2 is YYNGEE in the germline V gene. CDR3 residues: CASSVGTGGGLYEQYF. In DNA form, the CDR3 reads TGTGCCAGCAGCGTTGGTACAGGGGGCGGGCTCTACGAGCAGTACTTC. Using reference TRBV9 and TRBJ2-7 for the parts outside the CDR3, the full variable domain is DSGVTQTPKHLITATGQRVTLRCSPRSGDLSVYWYQQSLDQGLQFLIQYYNGEERAKGNILERFSAQQFPDLHSELNLSSLELGDSALYFCASSVGTGGGLYEQYFGPGTRLTVT.

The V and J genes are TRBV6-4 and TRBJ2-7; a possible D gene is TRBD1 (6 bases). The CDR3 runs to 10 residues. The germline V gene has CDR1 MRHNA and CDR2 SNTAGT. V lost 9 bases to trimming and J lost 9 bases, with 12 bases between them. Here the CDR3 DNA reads TGTGCCAGTTTGAGGGGGTTGCAGTACTTC. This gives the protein CASLRGLQYF.

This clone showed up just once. This CDR3 reads CASSVFQGAAGNTIYF. The CDR3, as DNA: TGTGCCAGCAGCGTCTTCCAGGGGGCCGCGGGAAACACCATATATTTT. The chain couples TRBV9 to TRBJ1-3; 8 bases map to TRBD1. Germline CDR1 reads SGDLS; CDR2 reads YYNGEE. The CDR3 totals 16 residues. V lost 2 bases to trimming and J lost 4 bases; unmatched junction nucleotides: 8.

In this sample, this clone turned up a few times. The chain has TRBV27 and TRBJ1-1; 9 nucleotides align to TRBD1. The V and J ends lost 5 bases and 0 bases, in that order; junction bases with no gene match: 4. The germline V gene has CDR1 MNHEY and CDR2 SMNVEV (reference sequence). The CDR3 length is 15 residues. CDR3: CASSPRTGVNTEAFF. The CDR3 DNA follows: TGTGCCAGCAGTCCCAGGACAGGGGTGAACACTGAAGCTTTCTTT.

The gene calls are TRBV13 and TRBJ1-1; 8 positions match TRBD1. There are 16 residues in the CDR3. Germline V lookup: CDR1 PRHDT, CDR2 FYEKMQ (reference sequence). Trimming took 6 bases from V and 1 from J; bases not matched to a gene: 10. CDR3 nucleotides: TGTGCCAGCAGGGTAGGGGGGACAGGCCCGAACACTGAAGCTTTCTTT. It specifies CASRVGGTGPNTEAFF.

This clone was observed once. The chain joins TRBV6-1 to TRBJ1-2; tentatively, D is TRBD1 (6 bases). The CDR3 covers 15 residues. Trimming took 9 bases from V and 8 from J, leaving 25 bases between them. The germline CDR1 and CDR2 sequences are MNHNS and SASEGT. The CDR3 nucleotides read TGTGCCAGTACCCGGACAGCGACACCTTCGGGAGGCTACACCTTC. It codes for CASTRTATPSGGYTF.

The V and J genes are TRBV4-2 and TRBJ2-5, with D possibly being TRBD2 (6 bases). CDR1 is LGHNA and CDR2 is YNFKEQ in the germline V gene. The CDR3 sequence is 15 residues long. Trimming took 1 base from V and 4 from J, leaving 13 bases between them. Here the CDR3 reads CASSQGLVGRETQYF. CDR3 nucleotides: TGTGCCAGCAGCCAAGGACTAGTTGGAAGAGAGACCCAGTACTTC.

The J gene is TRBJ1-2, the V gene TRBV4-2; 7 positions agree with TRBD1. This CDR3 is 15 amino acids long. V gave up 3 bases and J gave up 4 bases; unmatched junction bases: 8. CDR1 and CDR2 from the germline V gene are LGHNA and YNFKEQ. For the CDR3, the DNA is TGTGCCAGCAGCCATGACAGGGTCCCGGCCTATGGCTACACCTTC. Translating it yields CASSHDRVPAYGYTF.

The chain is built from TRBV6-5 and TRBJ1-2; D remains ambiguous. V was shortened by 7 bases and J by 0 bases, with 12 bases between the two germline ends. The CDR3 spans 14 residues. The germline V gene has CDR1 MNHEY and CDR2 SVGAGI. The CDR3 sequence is CASTKSLANYGYTF. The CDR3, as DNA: TGTGCCAGCACCAAGTCTCTAGCTAACTATGGCTACACCTTC.

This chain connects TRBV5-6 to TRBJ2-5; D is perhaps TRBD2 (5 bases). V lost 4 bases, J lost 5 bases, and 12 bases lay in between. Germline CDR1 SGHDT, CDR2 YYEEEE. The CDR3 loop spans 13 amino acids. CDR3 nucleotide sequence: TGTGCCAGCAGCCTAAACGAGGGCGAGACCCAGTACTTC. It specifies CASSLNEGETQYF.

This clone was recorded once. CDR3: CASSLARTGASYEQYF. For the CDR3, the DNA is TGTGCCAGCAGCTTAGCGAGGACAGGGGCGTCCTACGAGCAGTACTTC. V and J are TRBV7-2 and TRBJ2-7; 9 bases map to TRBD1. Germline assignment: CDR1 SGHTA and CDR2 FQGNSA. Losses at the gene ends were 0 bases for V and 1 base for J; bases not matched to a gene: 4. There are 16 residues in the CDR3.

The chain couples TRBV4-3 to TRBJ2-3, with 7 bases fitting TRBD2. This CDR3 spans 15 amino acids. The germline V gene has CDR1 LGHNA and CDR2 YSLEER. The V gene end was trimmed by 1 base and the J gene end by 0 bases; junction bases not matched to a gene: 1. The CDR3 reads CASSQGLASTDTQYF. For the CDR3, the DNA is TGCGCCAGCAGCCAAGGACTAGCCAGCACAGATACGCAGTATTTT.

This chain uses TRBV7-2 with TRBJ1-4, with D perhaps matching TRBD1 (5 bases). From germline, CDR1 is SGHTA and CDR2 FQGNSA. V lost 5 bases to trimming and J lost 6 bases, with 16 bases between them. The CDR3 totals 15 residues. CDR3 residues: CASSPMGGGYEKLFF. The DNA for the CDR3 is TGTGCCAGCAGCCCGATGGGGGGGGGATATGAAAAACTGTTTTTT. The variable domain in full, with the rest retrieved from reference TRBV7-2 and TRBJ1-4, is GAGVSQSPSNKVTEKGKDVELRCDPISGHTALYWYRQSLGQGLEFLIYFQGNSAPDKSGLPSDRFSAERTGGSVSTLTIQRTQQEDSAVYLCASSPMGGGYEKLFFGSGTQLSVL.

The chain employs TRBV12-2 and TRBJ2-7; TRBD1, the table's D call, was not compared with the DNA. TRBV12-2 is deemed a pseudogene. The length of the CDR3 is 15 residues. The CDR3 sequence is CASRLGTGNLYEQYF. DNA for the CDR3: TGTGCAAGTCGCCTCGGGACAGGGAACCTCTACGAGCAGTACTTC.

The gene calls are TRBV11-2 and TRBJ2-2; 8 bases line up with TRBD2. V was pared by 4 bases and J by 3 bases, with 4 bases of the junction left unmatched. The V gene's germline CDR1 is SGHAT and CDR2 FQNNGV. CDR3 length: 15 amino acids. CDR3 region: CASSSIAGYTGELFF. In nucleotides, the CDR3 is TGTGCCAGCAGCTCTATAGCGGGGTACACCGGGGAGCTGTTTTTT. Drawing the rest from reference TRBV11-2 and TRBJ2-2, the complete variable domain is EAGVAQSPRYKIIEKRQSVAFWCNPISGHATLYWYQQILGQGPKLLIQFQNNGVVDDSQLPKDRFSAERLKGVDSTLKIQPAKLEDSAVYLCASSSIAGYTGELFFGEGSRLTVL.

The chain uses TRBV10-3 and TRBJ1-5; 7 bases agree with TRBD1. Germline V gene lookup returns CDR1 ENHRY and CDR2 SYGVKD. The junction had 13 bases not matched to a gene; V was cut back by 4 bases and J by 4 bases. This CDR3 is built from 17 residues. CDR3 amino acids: CAISADREVWNNQPQHF. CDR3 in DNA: TGTGCCATCAGTGCCGACAGGGAGGTCTGGAATAATCAGCCCCAGCATTTT.

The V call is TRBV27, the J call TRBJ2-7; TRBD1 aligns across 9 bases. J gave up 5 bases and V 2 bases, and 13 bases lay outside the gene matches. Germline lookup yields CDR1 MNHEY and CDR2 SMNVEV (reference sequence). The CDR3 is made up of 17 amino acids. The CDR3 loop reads CASSLGFGGTGIHEQYF. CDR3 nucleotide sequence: TGTGCCAGCAGTTTAGGGTTCGGGGGGACAGGGATCCACGAGCAGTACTTC.

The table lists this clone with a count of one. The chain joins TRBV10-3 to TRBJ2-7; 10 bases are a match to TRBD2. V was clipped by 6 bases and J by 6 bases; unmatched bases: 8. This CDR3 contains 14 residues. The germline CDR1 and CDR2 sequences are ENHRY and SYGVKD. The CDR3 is CAISLLAGDTEQYF. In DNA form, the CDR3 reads TGTGCCATCAGCCTTCTAGCGGGGGATACCGAGCAGTACTTC.

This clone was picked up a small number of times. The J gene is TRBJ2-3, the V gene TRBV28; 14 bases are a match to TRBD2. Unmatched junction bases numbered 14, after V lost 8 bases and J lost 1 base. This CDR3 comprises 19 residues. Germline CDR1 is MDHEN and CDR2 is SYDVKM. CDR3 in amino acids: CASARYLTSGGAGTDTQYF. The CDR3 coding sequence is TGTGCCAGCGCTCGATATTTGACTAGCGGGGGGGCCGGCACAGATACGCAGTATTTT.

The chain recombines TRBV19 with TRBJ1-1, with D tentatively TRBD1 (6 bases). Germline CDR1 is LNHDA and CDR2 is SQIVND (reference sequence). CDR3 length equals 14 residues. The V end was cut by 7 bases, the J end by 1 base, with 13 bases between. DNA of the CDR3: TGTGCCAGTATTATGGGGGCGGCGAACACTGAAGCTTTCTTT. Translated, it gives CASIMGAANTEAFF.

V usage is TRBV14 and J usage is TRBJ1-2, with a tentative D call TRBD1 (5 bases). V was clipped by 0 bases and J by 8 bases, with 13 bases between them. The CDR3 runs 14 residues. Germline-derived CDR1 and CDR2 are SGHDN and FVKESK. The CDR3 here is CASSQDEGAWGYTF. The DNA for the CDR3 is TGTGCCAGCAGCCAAGATGAAGGGGCGTGGGGCTACACCTTC.

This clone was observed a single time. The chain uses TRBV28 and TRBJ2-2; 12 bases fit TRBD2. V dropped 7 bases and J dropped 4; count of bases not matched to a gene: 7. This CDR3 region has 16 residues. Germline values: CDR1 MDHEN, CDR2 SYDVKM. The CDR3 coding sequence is TGTGCCAGCATCAATGGGGGACTAGCGGGCACCGGGGAGCTGTTTTTT. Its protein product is CASINGGLAGTGELFF.